This T cell receptor (beta chain) was recorded in a study of cytomegalovirus exposure and HLA in healthy donors. Nominally healthy donors provided the samples, though records likely missed some immune exposures. A multiplex PCR was run with 60 Vbeta primers and 13 Jbeta primers. Sequenced by immunoSEQ multiplex PCR; TCRdb stores in-frame clones only, minus some. This table holds some 150,000 clones, roughly 80% found once. The V gene lost 0 bases and the J gene lost 6 bases, with 21 bases spanning the gap. The V gene's germline CDR1 is SEHNR and CDR2 FQNEAQ (reference sequence). The CDR3 length is 17 residues. A note on this clone: The antigen is undetermined.

General study findings and limits: Reports indicate that TCR beta sequences accurately predicted the HLA-A and HLA-B alleles of most subjects.

This receptor was obtained from a man in his forties in good health and CMV-seropositive. Specimen: PBMCs. The J gene is TRBJ2-7, the V gene TRBV7-9, with D maybe TRBD2 (7 bases). CDR3 residues: CASSLAGRGAHQGEQYF. CDR3 in DNA: TGTGCCAGCAGCTTAGCTGGTCGGGGGGCGCATCAGGGCGAGCAGTACTTC.